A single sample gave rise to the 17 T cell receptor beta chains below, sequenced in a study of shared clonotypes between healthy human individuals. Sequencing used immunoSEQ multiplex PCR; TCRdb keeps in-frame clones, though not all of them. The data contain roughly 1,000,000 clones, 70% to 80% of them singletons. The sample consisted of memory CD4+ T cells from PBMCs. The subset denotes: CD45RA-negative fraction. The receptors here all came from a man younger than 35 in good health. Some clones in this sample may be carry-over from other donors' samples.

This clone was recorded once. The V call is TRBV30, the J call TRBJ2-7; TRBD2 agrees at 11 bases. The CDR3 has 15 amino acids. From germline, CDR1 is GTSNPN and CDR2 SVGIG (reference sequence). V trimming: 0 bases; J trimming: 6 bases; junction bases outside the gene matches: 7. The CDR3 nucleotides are TGTGCCTGGAGTGTACGTACTAGCGGGAGTGTCGAGCAGTACTTC. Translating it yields CAWSVRTSGSVEQYF.

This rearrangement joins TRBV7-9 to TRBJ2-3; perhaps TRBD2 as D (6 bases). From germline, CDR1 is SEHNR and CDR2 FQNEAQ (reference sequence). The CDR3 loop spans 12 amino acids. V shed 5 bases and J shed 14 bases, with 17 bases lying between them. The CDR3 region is CASSKIRGKGYF. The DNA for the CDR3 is TGTGCCAGCAGCAAGATTCGGGGGAAAGGGTATTTT.

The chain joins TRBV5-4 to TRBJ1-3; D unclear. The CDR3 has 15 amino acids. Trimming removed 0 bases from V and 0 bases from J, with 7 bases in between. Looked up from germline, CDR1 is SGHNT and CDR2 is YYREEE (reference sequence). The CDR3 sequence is CASSLGSGSGNTIYF. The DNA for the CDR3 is TGTGCCAGCAGCTTGGGGTCAGGCTCTGGAAACACCATATATTTT.

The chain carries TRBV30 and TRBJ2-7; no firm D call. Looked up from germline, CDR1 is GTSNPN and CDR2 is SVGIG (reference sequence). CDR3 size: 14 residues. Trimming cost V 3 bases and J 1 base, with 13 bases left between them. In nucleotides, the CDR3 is TGTGCCTGGAGGGGGATTGACCGATCCTACGAGCAGTACTTC. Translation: CAWRGIDRSYEQYF.

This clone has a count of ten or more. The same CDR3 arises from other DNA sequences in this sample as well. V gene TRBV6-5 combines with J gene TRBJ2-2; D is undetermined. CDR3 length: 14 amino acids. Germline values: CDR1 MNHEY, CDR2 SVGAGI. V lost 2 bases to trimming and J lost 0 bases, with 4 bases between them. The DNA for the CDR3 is TGTGCCAGCAGTTACGCCCCGAACACCGGGGAGCTGTTTTTT. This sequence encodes CASSYAPNTGELFF.

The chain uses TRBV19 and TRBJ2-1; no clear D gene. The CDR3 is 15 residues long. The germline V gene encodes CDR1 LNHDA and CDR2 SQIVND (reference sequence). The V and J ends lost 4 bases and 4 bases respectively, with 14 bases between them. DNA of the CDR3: TGTGCCAGTAGTAGAGACGGACGGGCTTACAATGAGCAGTTCTTC. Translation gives CASSRDGRAYNEQFF. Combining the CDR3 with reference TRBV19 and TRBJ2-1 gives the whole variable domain DGGITQSPKYLFRKEGQNVTLSCEQNLNHDAMYWYRQDPGQGLRLIYYSQIVNDFQKGDIAEGYSVSREKKESFPLTVTSAQKNPTAFYLCASSRDGRAYNEQFFGPGTRLTVL.

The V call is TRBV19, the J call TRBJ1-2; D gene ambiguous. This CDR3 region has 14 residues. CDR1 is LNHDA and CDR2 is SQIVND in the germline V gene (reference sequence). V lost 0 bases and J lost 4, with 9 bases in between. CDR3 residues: CASSIDPSSYGYTF. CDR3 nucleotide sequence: TGTGCCAGTAGTATAGATCCGTCTTCCTATGGCTACACCTTC.

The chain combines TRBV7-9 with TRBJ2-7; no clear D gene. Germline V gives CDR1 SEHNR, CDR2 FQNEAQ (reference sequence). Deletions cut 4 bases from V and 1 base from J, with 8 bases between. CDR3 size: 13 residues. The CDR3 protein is CASSSTPSYEQYF. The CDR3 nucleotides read TGTGCCAGCAGCTCGACTCCATCCTACGAGCAGTACTTC.

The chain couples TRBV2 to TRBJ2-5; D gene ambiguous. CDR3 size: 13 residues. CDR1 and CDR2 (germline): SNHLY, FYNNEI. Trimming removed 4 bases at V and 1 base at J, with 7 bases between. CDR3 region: CASSVNSQETQYF. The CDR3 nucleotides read TGTGCCAGCAGTGTGAACAGCCAAGAGACCCAGTACTTC.

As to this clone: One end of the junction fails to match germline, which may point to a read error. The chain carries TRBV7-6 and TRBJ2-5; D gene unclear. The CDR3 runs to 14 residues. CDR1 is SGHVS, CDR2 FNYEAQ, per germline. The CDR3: CASSLDPTGGTQYF. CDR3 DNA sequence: TGTGCGAGCAGCTTAGATCCGACCGGTGGGACCCAGTACTTC.

The CDR3 loop reads CAISSGQPNTEAFF. As DNA, the CDR3 is TGTGCCATCAGTTCGGGACAACCGAACACTGAAGCTTTCTTT. This rearrangement joins TRBV10-3 to TRBJ1-1; TRBD1 might be the D (6 bases). CDR1 ENHRY and CDR2 SYGVKD come from the germline V gene. The CDR3 is 14 amino acids. V lost 5 bases to trimming and J lost 1 base, with 11 bases between them.

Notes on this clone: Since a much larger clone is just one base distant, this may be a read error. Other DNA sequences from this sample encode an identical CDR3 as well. CDR3 sequence (DNA): TGTGCCAGCAGCCAACAGACTAGCGGGAGCTACGAACAGTACTTC. Translating gives CASSQQTSGSYEQYF. The chain uses TRBV14 and TRBJ2-7, with 12 bases aligning to TRBD2. The germline gives CDR1 SGHDN, CDR2 FVKESK. The CDR3 spans 15 residues.

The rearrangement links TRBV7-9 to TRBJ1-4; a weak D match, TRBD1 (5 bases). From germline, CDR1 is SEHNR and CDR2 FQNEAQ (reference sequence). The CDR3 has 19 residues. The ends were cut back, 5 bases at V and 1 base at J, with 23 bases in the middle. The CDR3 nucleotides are TGTGCCAGCAGCCCCATGAGGGGTTTTTCCCTCGGAACTAATGAAAAACTGTTTTTT. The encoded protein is CASSPMRGFSLGTNEKLFF.

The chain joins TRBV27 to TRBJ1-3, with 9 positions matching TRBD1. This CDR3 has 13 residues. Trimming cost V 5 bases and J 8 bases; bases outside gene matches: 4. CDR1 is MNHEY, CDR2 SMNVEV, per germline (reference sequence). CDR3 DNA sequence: TGTGCCAGCAGTAATCGACAGGGGGACACCATATATTTT. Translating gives CASSNRQGDTIYF.

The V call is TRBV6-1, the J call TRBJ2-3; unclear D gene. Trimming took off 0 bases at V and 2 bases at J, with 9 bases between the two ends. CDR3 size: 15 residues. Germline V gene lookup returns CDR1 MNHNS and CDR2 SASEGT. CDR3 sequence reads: CASSEAGLYTDTQYF. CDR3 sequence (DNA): TGTGCCAGCAGTGAAGCCGGCCTCTACACAGATACGCAGTATTTT.

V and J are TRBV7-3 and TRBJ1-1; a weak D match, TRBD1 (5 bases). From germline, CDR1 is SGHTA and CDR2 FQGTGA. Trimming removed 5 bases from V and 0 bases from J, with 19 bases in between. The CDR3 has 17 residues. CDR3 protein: CASSPTRQGKLNTEAFF. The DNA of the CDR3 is TGTGCCAGCAGCCCAACCCGCCAGGGAAAGTTGAACACTGAAGCTTTCTTT. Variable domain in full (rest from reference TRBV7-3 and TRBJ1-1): GAGVSQTPSNKVTEKGKYVELRCDPISGHTALYWYRQSLGQGPEFLIYFQGTGAADDSGLPNDRFFAVRPEGSVSTLKIQRTERGDSAVYLCASSPTRQGKLNTEAFFGQGTRLTVV.

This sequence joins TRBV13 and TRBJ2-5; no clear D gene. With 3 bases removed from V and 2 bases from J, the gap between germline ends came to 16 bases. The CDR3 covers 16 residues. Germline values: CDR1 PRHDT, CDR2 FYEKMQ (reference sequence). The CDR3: CASSFGSSAAQETQYF. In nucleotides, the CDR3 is TGTGCCAGCAGCTTCGGATCGTCGGCAGCACAAGAGACCCAGTACTTC.